The TCR beta chain described here comes from a study of blood T cells in healthy people across ages. Study-wide points: Older individuals had lower TCR beta diversity per million T cells (the decline was roughly linear). When one million T cells were used, diversity estimates were thought to be underestimates.

It was with a sample-barcoded 5' primer and a J-beta primer mix that a second PCR of roughly 7 to 12 cycles was run. Carrying 12 random nucleotides, a template-switch adaptor labeled each individual cDNA molecule. TCRdb used MiXCR to reprocess the 5' RACE reads, holding one entry per CDR3 protein. The sample includes some 760,000 distinct CDR3 sequences, 25% seen only once; the top ten take approximately 3.7%. Russia was home to the donors, healthy Caucasian individuals aged roughly 6 to 100. The germline CDR1 and CDR2 sequences are DFQATT and SNEGSKA (reference sequence). CDR3 length: 13 amino acids. As to this clonotype: Its antigen is not known.

These data also formed part of another study, on T cells of mothers and their children.

This receptor was identified in a boy aged 5-17 years in good health. Sequenced sample: blood. The chain joins TRBV20-1 to TRBJ2-5, with D hard to call. The J call could be wrong; TRBJ2-1 is a better fit for the DNA end. CDR3 amino acids: CSARDTALPEQFF. The CDR3 coding sequence is TGCAGTGCTAGAGATACAGCGCTCCCGGAGCAGTTCTTC.